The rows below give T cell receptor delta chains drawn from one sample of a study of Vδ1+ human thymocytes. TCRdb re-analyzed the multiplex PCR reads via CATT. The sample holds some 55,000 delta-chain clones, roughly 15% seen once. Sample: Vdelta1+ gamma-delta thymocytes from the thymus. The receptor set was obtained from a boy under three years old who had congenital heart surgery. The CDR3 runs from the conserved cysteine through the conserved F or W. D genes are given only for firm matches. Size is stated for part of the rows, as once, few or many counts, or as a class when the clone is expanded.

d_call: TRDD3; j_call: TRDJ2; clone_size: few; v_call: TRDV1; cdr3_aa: CALGEGPLYWGFSLTAQLFF; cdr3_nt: TGTGCTCTTGGGGAGGGACCTTTGTACTGGGGGTTCTCTTTGACAGCACAACTCTTCTTT
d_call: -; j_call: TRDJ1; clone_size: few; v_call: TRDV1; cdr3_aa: CALGAPGSIGYYPEKYTDKLIF; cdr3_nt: TGTGCTCTTGGGGCCCCAGGATCCATCGGCTATTACCCAGAGAAGTACACCGATAAACTCATCTTT
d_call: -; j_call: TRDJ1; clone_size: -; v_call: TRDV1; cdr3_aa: CALGILPTRGITDKLIF; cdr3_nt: TGTGCTCTTGGGATACTTCCTACCCGGGGGATAACGGATAAACTCATCTTT
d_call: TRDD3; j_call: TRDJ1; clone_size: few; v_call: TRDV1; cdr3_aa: CALGELHGGGSSTDKLIF; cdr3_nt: TGTGCTCTTGGGGAACTTCACGGTGGGGGATCATCCACCGATAAACTCATCTTT
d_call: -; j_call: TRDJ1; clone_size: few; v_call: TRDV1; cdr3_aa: CALKGALGGRIDKLIF; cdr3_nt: TGTGCTCTTAAAGGAGCCCTGGGAGGTCGGATCGATAAACTCATCTTT
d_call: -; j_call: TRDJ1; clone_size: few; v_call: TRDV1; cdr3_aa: CALGEPSRIPRGKLTDKLIF; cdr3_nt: TGTGCTCTTGGGGAACCTTCCCGTATCCCCCGGGGGAAACTCACCGATAAACTCATCTTT
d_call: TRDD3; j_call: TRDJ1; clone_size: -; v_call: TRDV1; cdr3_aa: CALGDRLHPVTGGYATDKLIF; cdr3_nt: TGTGCTCTTGGGGATCGCCTACACCCGGTTACTGGGGGATATGCGACCGATAAACTCATCTTT
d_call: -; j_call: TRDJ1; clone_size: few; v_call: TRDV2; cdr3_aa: CACETARAWYTDKLIF; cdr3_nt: TGTGCCTGTGAGACCGCTAGGGCCTGGTACACCGATAAGCTCATCTTT
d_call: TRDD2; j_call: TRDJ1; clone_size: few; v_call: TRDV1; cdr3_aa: CALGNSPFLREIKNTDKLIF; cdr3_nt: TGTGCTCTTGGGAACTCCCCCTTCCTACGTGAGATAAAGAACACCGATAAACTCATCTTT
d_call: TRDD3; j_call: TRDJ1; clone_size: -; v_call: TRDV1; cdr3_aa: CALGDQHFFRLGDLVNTDKLIF; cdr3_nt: TGTGCTCTTGGGGATCAGCACTTCTTCCGACTGGGGGACCTCGTAAACACCGATAAACTCATCTTT
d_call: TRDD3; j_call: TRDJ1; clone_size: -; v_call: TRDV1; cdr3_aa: CALGDPFPTFVLGDTVYTDKLIF; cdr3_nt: TGTGCTCTTGGGGACCCTTTTCCTACCTTCGTACTGGGGGATACGGTGTACACCGATAAACTCATCTTT
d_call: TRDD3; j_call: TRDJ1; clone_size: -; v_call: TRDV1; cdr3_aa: CALGDRSQGGFRYTDKLIF; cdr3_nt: TGTGCTCTTGGGGACCGATCCCAGGGGGGATTTCGTTACACCGATAAACTCATCTTT
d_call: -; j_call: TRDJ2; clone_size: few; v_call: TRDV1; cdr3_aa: CALGDPSSRTAQLFF; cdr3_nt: TGTGCTCTTGGGGACCCAAGTTCGCGCACAGCACAACTCTTCTTT
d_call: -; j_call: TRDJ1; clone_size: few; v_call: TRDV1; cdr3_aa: CALGVPFATDKLIF; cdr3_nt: TGTGCTCTTGGGGTTCCCTTTGCCACCGATAAACTCATCTTT
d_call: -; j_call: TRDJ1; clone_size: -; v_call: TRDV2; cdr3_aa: CACDTWSAGYTDKLTF; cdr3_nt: TGTGCCTGTGACACATGGTCAGCGGGGTACACCGATAAACTCACCTTT
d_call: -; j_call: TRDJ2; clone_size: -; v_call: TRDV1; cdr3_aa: CALGELKGVLRHWRSTAQLFF; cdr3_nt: TGTGCTCTTGGGGAACTTAAGGGGGTCCTACGACACTGGCGCTCGACAGCACAACTCTTCTTT
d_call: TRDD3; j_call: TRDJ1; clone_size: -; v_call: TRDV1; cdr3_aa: CALGPHPTKLGDTSTDKLIF; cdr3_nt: TGTGCTCTTGGGCCTCATCCTACAAAACTGGGGGATACTTCGACCGATAAACTCATCTTT
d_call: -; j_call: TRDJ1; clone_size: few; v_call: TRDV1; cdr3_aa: CALGDCTAFLGLLGVRGIVNTDKLIF; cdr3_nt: TGTGCTCTTGGGGATTGTACGGCCTTCCTAGGGCTCCTGGGTGTTAGGGGGATCGTTAACACCGATAAACTCATCTTT
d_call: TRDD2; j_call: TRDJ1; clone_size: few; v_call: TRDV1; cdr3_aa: CALGEPEGLPKWGVTDKLIF; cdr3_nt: TGTGCTCTTGGGGAACCAGAGGGCCTTCCTAAATGGGGGGTTACCGATAAACTCATCTTT
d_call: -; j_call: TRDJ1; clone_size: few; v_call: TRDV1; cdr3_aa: CALGELQVWKDTDKLIF; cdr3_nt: TGTGCTCTTGGGGAACTTCAGGTCTGGAAGGACACCGATAAACTCATCTTT
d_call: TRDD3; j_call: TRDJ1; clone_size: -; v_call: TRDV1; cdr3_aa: CALGERVSYTWGGFLGDTMGTDKLIF; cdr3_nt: TGTGCTCTTGGGGAACGTGTTTCCTACACGTGGGGGGGTTTTCTGGGGGATACGATGGGCACCGATAAACTCATCTTT
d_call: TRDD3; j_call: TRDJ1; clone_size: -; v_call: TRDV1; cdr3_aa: CALGKGIQGDKLIF; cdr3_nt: TGTGCTCTTGGCAAGGGGATACAAGGCGATAAACTCATCTTT
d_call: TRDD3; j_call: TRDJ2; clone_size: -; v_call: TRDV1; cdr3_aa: CALGELNISGGYEGQTAQLFF; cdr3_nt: TGTGCTCTTGGGGAACTAAACATCTCTGGGGGATACGAAGGTCAGACAGCACAACTCTTCTTT
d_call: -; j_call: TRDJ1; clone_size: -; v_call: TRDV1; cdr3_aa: CALGEIPPHKKGGTDKLIF; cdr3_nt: TGTGCTCTTGGGGAAATCCCGCCCCACAAAAAGGGGGGGACCGATAAACTCATCTTT
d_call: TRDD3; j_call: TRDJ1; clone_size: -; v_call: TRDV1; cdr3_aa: CALGEQWPSLGDPPRLIF; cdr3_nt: TGTGCTCTTGGGGAACAGTGGCCTTCGCTGGGGGATCCCCCGAGACTCATCTTT
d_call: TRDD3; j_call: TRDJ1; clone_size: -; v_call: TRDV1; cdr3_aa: CALGGFLLGDTHPDKLIF; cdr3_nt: TGTGCTCTTGGGGGGTTCTTACTGGGGGATACCCACCCCGATAAACTCATCTTT
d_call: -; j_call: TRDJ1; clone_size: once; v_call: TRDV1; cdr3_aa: CALGDLRTYTDKLIF; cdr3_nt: TGTGCTCTTGGGGACCTTAGAACCTACACCGATAAACTCATCTTT
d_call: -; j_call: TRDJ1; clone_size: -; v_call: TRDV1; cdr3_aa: CALGGGKFLSYTGTGRFYTDKLIF; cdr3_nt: TGTGCTCTTGGGGGTGGGAAGTTCCTATCTTATACCGGTACTGGGAGATTCTACACCGATAAACTCATCTTT
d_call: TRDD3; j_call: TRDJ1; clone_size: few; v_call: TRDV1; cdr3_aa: CALGGTFPFLAYWGIRQPDKLIF; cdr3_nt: TGTGCTCTTGGTGGTACCTTTCCTTTCCTCGCTTACTGGGGGATACGCCAGCCCGATAAACTCATCTTT
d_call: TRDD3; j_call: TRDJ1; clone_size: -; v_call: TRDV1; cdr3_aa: CALGDTSYVLGDSGRRYTDKLIF; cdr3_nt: TGTGCTCTTGGGGACACTTCCTACGTACTGGGGGATAGTGGGCGTCGGTACACCGATAAACTCATCTTT
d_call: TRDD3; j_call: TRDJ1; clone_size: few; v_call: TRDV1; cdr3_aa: CALGVGSGGYKFDKLIF; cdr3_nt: TGTGCTCTTGGGGTAGGGTCTGGGGGATACAAATTCGATAAACTCATCTTT
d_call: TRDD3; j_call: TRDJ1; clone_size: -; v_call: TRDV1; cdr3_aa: CALGEEPPLRDWGVDTDKLIF; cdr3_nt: TGTGCTCTTGGGGAAGAGCCTCCCCTTCGGGACTGGGGGGTGGACACCGATAAACTCATCTTT
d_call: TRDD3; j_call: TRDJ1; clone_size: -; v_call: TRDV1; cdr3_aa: CALGELKAHWGIGYTDKLIF; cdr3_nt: TGTGCTCTTGGGGAACTAAAGGCGCACTGGGGGATAGGGTACACCGATAAACTCATCTTT
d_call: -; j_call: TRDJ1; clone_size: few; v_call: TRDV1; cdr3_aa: CALGELSTDKLIF; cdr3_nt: TGTGCTCTTGGGGAACTGTCTACCGATAAACTCATCTTT
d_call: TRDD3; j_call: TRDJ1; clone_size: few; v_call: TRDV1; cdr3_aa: CALGETVPPGDFYTDKLIF; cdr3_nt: TGTGCTCTTGGGGAAACTGTTCCGCCGGGGGATTTTTACACCGATAAACTCATCTTT
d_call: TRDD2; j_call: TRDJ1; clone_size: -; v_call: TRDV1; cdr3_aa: CALGEPYSYGEYTDKLIF; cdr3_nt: TGTGCTCTTGGGGAACCTTATTCCTACGGGGAGTACACCGATAAACTCATCTTT
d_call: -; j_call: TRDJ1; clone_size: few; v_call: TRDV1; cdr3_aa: CALGELAFPLSFNQYTDKLIF; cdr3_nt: TGTGCTCTTGGGGAACTAGCCTTCCCCCTCTCCTTCAATCAGTACACCGATAAACTCATCTTT
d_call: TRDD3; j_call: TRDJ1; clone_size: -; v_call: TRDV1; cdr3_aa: CALGNIVPDVGGYPDKLIF; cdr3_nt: TGTGCTCTTGGGAATATCGTTCCCGACGTTGGGGGATACCCCGATAAACTCATCTTT